This TCR beta chain came from a study of OX40 agonist ivuxolimab in advanced cancers. Across the whole study: Cohort: approximately 79% men, mean age approximately 66, aged roughly 23 to 79.

Libraries were prepared by immunoSEQ multiplex PCR; TCRdb keeps only in-frame clonotypes and omits some of them. Of over 80,000 clones in the sample, around 85% were seen once. A note on this clone: Its specificity is not known.

Regarding the study as a whole: Certain nonresponding patients likewise had low normalized T-cell clonal expansion. There were, on average, more expanded clones in CD8+ T cells than in CD4+.

Per germline, CDR1 ENHRY and CDR2 SYGVKD. The CDR3 sequence is 12 residues long. Trimming cost V 6 bases and J 8 bases; bases outside gene matches: 2. Autoimmune disease history or systemic immunosuppression led to patient exclusion. The receptor comes from an adult with an advanced solid tumor such as melanoma, head and neck, liver or kidney cancer. The starting material was CD4+ or CD8+ T cells sorted from blood, obtained in a trial of the OX40 agonist ivuxolimab. This chain uses TRBV10-3 with TRBJ1-1, with TRBD1 identical over 11 bases. This CDR3 reads CAISRTGGEAFF. The CDR3 DNA follows: TGTGCCATCAGCAGGACAGGGGGCGAAGCTTTCTTT.